This TCR beta chain originates from a study of T cell repertoires in cytomegalovirus infection. As for the study in general: CMV infection together with matching HLA type was indicated by public TCR beta signatures.

CDR1 SNHLY and CDR2 FYNNEI come from the germline V gene. The CDR3 length is 14 residues. Trimming left V 1 base short and J 2 bases short, with 8 bases between. Study-wide points: CMV carriers with the relevant HLA were identified by cumulative public TCR beta family frequency. Clonotypes of TCR beta that were HLA-C-restricted and CMV-specific dominated the ex vivo response.

This clonotype was found a few times. What it binds is unknown. TCRdb ran MiXCR on the reads and lists one entry per CDR3 protein. The sample carries over 300,000 distinct CDR3 sequences, under 20% recorded once. The TCR originated in a human donor in good health (CMV status not recorded). Some clones in this sample may be carry-over from other donors' samples. This chain links TRBV2 with TRBJ1-2; D ambiguous. The sequencing input was PBMCs. The CDR3 coding sequence is TGTGCCAGCAGTGAAGGTGCCGTGAACTATGGCTACACCTTC. This codes for CASSEGAVNYGYTF.